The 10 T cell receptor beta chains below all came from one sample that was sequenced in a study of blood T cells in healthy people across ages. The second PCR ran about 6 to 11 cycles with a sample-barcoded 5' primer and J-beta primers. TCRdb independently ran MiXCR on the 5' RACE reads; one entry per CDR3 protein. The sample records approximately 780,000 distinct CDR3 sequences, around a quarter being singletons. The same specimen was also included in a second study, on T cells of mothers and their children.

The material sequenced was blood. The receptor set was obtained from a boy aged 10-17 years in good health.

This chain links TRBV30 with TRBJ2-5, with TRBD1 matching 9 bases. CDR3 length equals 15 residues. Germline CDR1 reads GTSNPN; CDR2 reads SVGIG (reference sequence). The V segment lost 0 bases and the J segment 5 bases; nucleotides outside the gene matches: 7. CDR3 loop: CAWSVRGTGKETQYF. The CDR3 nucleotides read TGTGCCTGGAGTGTTCGGGGGACAGGGAAGGAGACCCAGTACTTC.

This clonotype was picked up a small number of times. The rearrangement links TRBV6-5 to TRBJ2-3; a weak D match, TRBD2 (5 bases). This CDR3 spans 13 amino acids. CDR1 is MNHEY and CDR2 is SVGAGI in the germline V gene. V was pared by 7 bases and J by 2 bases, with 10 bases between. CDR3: CASMSGITDTQYF. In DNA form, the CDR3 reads TGTGCCAGCATGTCGGGGATCACAGATACGCAGTATTTT.

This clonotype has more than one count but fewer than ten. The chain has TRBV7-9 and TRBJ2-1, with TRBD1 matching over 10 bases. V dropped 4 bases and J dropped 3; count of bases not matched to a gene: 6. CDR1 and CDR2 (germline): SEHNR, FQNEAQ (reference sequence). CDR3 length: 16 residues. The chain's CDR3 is CASSSFRDRGYNEQFF. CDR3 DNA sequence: TGTGCCAGCAGCTCATTCCGGGACAGGGGCTACAATGAGCAGTTCTTC.

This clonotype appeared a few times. In DNA form, the CDR3 reads TGCAGCGTTGGCGGACTAGCGGGGGGCTCTACCAATGAGCAGTTCTTC. This translates into CSVGGLAGGSTNEQFF. The rearrangement joins TRBV29-1 to TRBJ2-1, with 14 positions matching TRBD2. CDR1 SQVTM and CDR2 ANQGSEA come from the germline V gene. The V segment lost 4 bases and the J segment 6 bases; nucleotides outside the gene matches: 8. The CDR3 consists of 16 residues.

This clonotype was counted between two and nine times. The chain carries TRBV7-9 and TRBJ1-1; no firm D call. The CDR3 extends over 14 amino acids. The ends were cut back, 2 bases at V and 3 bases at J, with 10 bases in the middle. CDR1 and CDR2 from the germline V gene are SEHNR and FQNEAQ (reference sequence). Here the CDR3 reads CASSLKAGDTEAFF. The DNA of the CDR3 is TGTGCCAGCAGCTTAAAGGCGGGTGACACTGAAGCTTTCTTT. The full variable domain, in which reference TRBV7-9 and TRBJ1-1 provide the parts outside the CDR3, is DTGVSQNPRHKITKRGQNVTFRCDPISEHNRLYWYRQTLGQGPEFLTYFQNEAQLEKSRLLSDRFSAERPKGSFSTLEIQRTEQGDSAMYLCASSLKAGDTEAFFGQGTRLTVV.

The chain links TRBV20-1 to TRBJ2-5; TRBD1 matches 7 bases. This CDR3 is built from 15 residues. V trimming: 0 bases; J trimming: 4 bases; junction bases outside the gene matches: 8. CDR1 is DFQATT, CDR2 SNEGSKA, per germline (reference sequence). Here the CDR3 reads CSARDGNRGRETQYF. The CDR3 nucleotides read TGCAGTGCTAGAGATGGCAACAGGGGAAGAGAGACCCAGTACTTC.

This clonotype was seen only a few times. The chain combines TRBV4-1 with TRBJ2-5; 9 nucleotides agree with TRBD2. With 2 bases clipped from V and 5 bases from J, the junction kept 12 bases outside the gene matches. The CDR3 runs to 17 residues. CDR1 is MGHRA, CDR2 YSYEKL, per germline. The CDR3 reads CASSQRLRTSEGETQYF. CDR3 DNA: TGCGCCAGCAGCCAAAGACTCAGGACTAGCGAAGGGGAGACCCAGTACTTC.

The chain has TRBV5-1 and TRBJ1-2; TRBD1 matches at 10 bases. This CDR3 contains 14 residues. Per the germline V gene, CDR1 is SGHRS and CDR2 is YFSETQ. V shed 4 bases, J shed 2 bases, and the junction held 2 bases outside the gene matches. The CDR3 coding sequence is TGCGCCAGCAGCAAGGACAGGGGGAACTATGGCTACACCTTC. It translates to CASSKDRGNYGYTF. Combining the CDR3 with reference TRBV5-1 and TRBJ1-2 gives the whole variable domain KAGVTQTPRYLIKTRGQQVTLSCSPISGHRSVSWYQQTPGQGLQFLFEYFSETQRNKGNFPGRFSGRQFSNSRSEMNVSTLELGDSALYLCASSKDRGNYGYTFGSGTRLTVV.

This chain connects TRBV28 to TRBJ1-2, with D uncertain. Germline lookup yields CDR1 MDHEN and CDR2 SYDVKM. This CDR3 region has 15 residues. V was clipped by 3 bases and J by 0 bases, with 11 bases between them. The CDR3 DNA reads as TGTGCCAGCAGTTTCGGGTTACGTGCTAACTATGGCTACACCTTC. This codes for CASSFGLRANYGYTF.

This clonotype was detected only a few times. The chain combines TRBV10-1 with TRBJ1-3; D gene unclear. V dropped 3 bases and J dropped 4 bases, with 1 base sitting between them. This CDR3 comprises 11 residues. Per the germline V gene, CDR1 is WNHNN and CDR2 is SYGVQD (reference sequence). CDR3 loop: CASSDGNTIYF. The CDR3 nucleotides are TGCGCCAGCAGTGACGGAAACACCATATATTTT.